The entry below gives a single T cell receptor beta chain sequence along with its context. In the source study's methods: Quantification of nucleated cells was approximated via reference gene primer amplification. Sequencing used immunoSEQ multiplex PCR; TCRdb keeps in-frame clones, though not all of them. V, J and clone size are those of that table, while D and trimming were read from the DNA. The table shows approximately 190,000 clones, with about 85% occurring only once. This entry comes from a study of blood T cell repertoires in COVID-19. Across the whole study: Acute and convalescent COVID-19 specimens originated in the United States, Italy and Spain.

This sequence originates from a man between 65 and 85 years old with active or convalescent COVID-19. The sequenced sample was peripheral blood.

CDR3 DNA: TGTGCCAGCAGCCTCCATCAACTGGGACAGGGGGCCGGGAATGAGCAGTTCTTC. Translating gives CASSLHQLGQGAGNEQFF. The chain employs TRBV9 and TRBJ2-1; 12 bases align to TRBD1. Germline assignment: CDR1 SGDLS and CDR2 YYNGEE. This CDR3 has 18 residues. After removal of 4 bases from V and 7 bases from J, the junction contained 15 bases not matched to a gene.